The 17 T cell receptor beta chains below come from one sample, sequenced in a study of CD8 T cells in Susac syndrome (dated by TCRdb to between 2018 and 2021). Library preparation was by the immunoSEQ multiplex PCR assay. RNA was extracted using the RNeasy kit, and roughly 0.5 to 1 microgram was reverse transcribed with random hexamers. Starting from the raw public reads, TCRdb applied fastp trimming at Q25, assembled clones with MiXCR and retained in-frame beta chains. Entries are consolidated by CDR3 protein sequence, retaining the most common genes and DNA. A total of about 300,000 distinct CDR3 sequences appear in this sample, about 91% of them only once. Approximately 0.065% of the sample comes from the top ten. The sample comprised CD4+ T cells from PBMCs. Receptor source: a human donor with multiple sclerosis.

The chain joins TRBV20-1 to TRBJ2-3; D remains unclear. CDR3 size: 15 residues. The V gene's germline CDR1 is DFQATT and CDR2 SNEGSKA (reference sequence). Trimming removed 1 base from V and 1 base from J, with 12 bases in between. CDR3 in amino acids: CSARALRDRTDTQYF. Here the CDR3 DNA reads TGCAGTGCTAGAGCCCTTCGCGACCGCACAGATACGCAGTATTTT.

CDR3 in amino acids: CASSLRPGQGGYTF. The DNA for the CDR3 is TGTGCCAGCAGCTTAAGGCCGGGACAGGGAGGCTACACCTTC. V and J are TRBV7-2 and TRBJ1-2; 9 bases align to TRBD1. Trimming at V came to 2 bases and at J to 8 bases, leaving 6 bases not matched to a gene. Germline loops: CDR1 SGHTA, CDR2 FQGNSA. The CDR3 is made up of 14 amino acids.

The CDR3 here is CASSVALDYQETQYF. The CDR3 nucleotides are TGTGCCAGCAGCGTAGCCCTGGACTATCAAGAGACCCAGTACTTC. The V and J genes are TRBV9 and TRBJ2-5, with a tentative D call TRBD2 (6 bases). The germline CDR1 and CDR2 sequences are SGDLS and YYNGEE. This CDR3 spans 15 amino acids. V lost 0 bases, J lost 2 bases, and 11 bases lay in between.

The chain carries TRBV29-1 and TRBJ2-5, with 13 bases that match TRBD2. The CDR3 consists of 13 residues. From germline, CDR1 is SQVTM and CDR2 ANQGSEA. With 6 bases clipped from V and 9 bases from J, the junction kept 7 bases outside the gene matches. CDR3 protein: CSVGLAGWAAQYF. The CDR3 nucleotides read TGCAGCGTGGGACTAGCGGGGTGGGCGGCCCAGTACTTC.

The chain employs TRBV7-2 and TRBJ2-3; D is possibly TRBD2 (6 bases). CDR3 length: 14 residues. Between the trimmed V and J ends, which lost 3 bases and 2 bases, there was a span of 9 bases. Per germline, CDR1 SGHTA and CDR2 FQGNSA. This chain's CDR3 is CASSFRDFTDTQYF. CDR3 DNA sequence: TGTGCCAGCAGCTTCCGGGACTTCACAGATACGCAGTATTTT.

The chain is built from TRBV4-3 and TRBJ2-3, with D possibly called TRBD1 or TRBD2 (5 bases each). V lost 0 bases, J lost 5 bases, and 18 bases lay in between. Germline V lookup: CDR1 LGHNA, CDR2 YSLEER. The CDR3 has 17 amino acids. The DNA of the CDR3 is TGCGCCAGCAGCCAAGATGACGGGGCTCGATTTGGAGATACGCAGTATTTT. Its translation is CASSQDDGARFGDTQYF.

The chain joins TRBV12-3 or TRBV12-4 to TRBJ1-4, with TRBD1 as a possible D gene (5 bases). The CDR3 is made up of 13 amino acids. Trimming cost V 6 bases and J 11 bases, with 16 bases left between them. The CDR3 reads CASSPTDSTKLFF. DNA for the CDR3: TGTGCCAGCAGCCCGACTGACAGCACCAAACTGTTTTTT.

V and J are TRBV20-1 and TRBJ2-7; 7 bases agree with TRBD1. Looked up from germline, CDR1 is DFQATT and CDR2 is SNEGSKA (reference sequence). CDR3 length: 15 residues. V trimming: 2 bases; J trimming: 4 bases; junction bases outside the gene matches: 11. CDR3 nucleotide sequence: TGCAGTGCTAGATCTGAAGCAGGGGGAAAATACGAGCAGTACTTC. It encodes CSARSEAGGKYEQYF.

The chain links TRBV30 to TRBJ1-5, with 8 bases that match TRBD1. This CDR3 spans 14 amino acids. The germline CDR1 and CDR2 sequences are GTSNPN and SVGIG (reference sequence). Losses at the gene ends were 6 bases for V and 1 base for J; bases not matched to a gene: 5. The CDR3: CACSGGVSNQPQHF. The CDR3 nucleotides are TGTGCCTGTTCAGGGGGCGTGAGCAATCAGCCCCAGCATTTT.

The chain carries TRBV4-1 and TRBJ2-7; TRBD1 agrees at 8 bases. Germline-derived CDR1 and CDR2 are MGHRA and YSYEKL. This CDR3 is 16 amino acids long. Germline trimming cut 0 bases from V and 3 bases from J; bases unmatched to any gene: 7. The CDR3 sequence: CASSQEARGLYYEQYF. The CDR3 DNA sequence: TGCGCCAGCAGCCAAGAGGCCAGGGGGCTTTACTACGAGCAGTACTTC.

This chain links TRBV4-3 with TRBJ2-1; the match to TRBD2 covers 8 bases. The CDR3 totals 15 residues. The V segment lost 4 bases and the J segment 8 bases; nucleotides outside the gene matches: 10. Germline V gene data show CDR1 as LGHNA and CDR2 as YSLEER. Here the CDR3 reads CASSRNFAGGDEQFF. As DNA, the CDR3 is TGCGCCAGCAGCCGAAATTTTGCGGGAGGTGATGAGCAGTTCTTC.

This clonotype has just a few counts. The chain combines TRBV7-2 with TRBJ2-7, with TRBD1 matching over 10 bases. The junction had 1 base not matched to a gene; V was cut back by 3 bases and J by 5 bases. The germline gives CDR1 SGHTA, CDR2 FQGNSA. This CDR3 has 13 amino acids. CDR3 nucleotide sequence: TGTGCCAGCAGCTTCGGGACAGGGGACGAGCAGTACTTC. Its translation is CASSFGTGDEQYF.

This sequence joins TRBV29-1 and TRBJ2-5; 10 nucleotides match TRBD2. Trimming took 3 bases from V and 2 from J; bases not matched to a gene: 3. Germline CDR1 SQVTM, CDR2 ANQGSEA. The CDR3 sequence is 14 residues long. The CDR3 is CSVDLAGGQETQYF. CDR3 bases: TGCAGCGTTGATTTAGCGGGGGGACAAGAGACCCAGTACTTC.

The chain uses TRBV6-1 and TRBJ1-5; D gene unclear. V was shortened by 6 bases and J by 0 bases, with 9 bases between the two germline ends. Germline loops: CDR1 MNHNS, CDR2 SASEGT. This CDR3 has 14 residues. The DNA of the CDR3 is TGTGCCAGCAGCCGATCATTTAGCAATCAGCCCCAGCATTTT. As protein: CASSRSFSNQPQHF.

This clonotype was detected only a few times. The chain uses TRBV7-6 and TRBJ2-1; maybe TRBD2 (5 bases). This CDR3 has 14 residues. Trimming pared 8 bases from V and 4 bases from J, leaving 15 bases between. Germline CDR1 SGHVS, CDR2 FNYEAQ. The CDR3, as DNA: TGTGCCAGCTCTTTACCGGGGTCGTACAATGAGCAGTTCTTC. Its protein product is CASSLPGSYNEQFF.

In DNA, the CDR3 is TGTGCCAGCAGCCAAAACGCCGGGAATTCATCACCCCTCCACTTT. Amino acids: CASSQNAGNSSPLHF. V is TRBV3-1 and J is TRBJ1-6, with D unresolved. Germline lookup yields CDR1 LGHDT and CDR2 YNNKEL (reference sequence). The CDR3 is made up of 15 amino acids. Trimming shortened V by 2 bases and J by 10 bases, and 15 bases separated the two germline ends.

This clonotype was observed once. The J gene is TRBJ1-2, the V gene TRBV20-1; D gene uncertain. There are 13 residues in the CDR3. Between the trimmed V and J ends, which lost 0 bases and 4 bases, there was a span of 9 bases. Looked up from germline, CDR1 is DFQATT and CDR2 is SNEGSKA (reference sequence). CDR3 sequence reads: CSARDPRRYGYTF. The CDR3 coding sequence is TGCAGTGCTAGAGATCCACGCCGCTATGGCTACACCTTC.